The next 32 T cell receptor beta chains were all read from a single sample in a study of T cells after yellow fever vaccination. MiXCR, applied by TCRdb to the 5' RACE reads, yields one record per CDR3 protein. This table has 25,000 to 35,000 distinct CDR3 sequences, around 5% appearing once. The starting material was CD8+ T cells sorted from PBMCs, obtained 10 days after the yellow fever booster vaccination. Receptors were obtained from a man younger than 40 who received the YFV17D yellow fever vaccine.

This clonotype was seen ten or more times. This chain joins TRBV5-1 and TRBJ2-7; possibly TRBD2 for D (6 bases). This CDR3 is built from 13 residues. The ends were cut back, 7 bases at V and 0 bases at J, with 11 bases in the middle. The germline V gene encodes CDR1 SGHRS and CDR2 YFSETQ. CDR3 sequence reads: CASGRQDSYEQYF. In DNA form, the CDR3 reads TGCGCCAGCGGGAGGCAGGACTCCTACGAGCAGTACTTC. The whole variable domain, filled in from reference TRBV5-1 and TRBJ2-7, reads KAGVTQTPRYLIKTRGQQVTLSCSPISGHRSVSWYQQTPGQGLQFLFEYFSETQRNKGNFPGRFSGRQFSNSRSEMNVSTLELGDSALYLCASGRQDSYEQYFGPGTRLTVT.

This clonotype was picked up many times. The chain recombines TRBV15 with TRBJ2-3, with D uncertain. Looked up from germline, CDR1 is LNHNV and CDR2 is YYDKDF (reference sequence). The CDR3 consists of 16 residues. The V and J ends lost 5 bases and 0 bases respectively, with 15 bases between them. In nucleotides, the CDR3 is TGTGCCACCAGCCGCTCGGACGCGATTAGCACAGATACGCAGTATTTT. It yields the protein CATSRSDAISTDTQYF.

This clonotype was counted many times. The rearrangement joins TRBV5-6 to TRBJ2-7; 10 bases line up with TRBD1. V dropped 4 bases and J dropped 3; count of bases not matched to a gene: 7. CDR1 SGHDT and CDR2 YYEEEE come from the germline V gene. The CDR3 loop spans 15 amino acids. In nucleotides, the CDR3 is TGTGCCAGCAGCCGTACCGGGACAGGGGTCTACGAGCAGTACTTC. Translated: CASSRTGTGVYEQYF.

This clonotype occurred many times. CDR3 loop: CASSLGGYNEQFF. The CDR3 nucleotides are TGCGCCAGCAGCTTAGGAGGGTACAATGAGCAGTTCTTC. This sequence joins TRBV5-1 and TRBJ2-1; D perhaps matches TRBD2 (6 bases). Germline assignment: CDR1 SGHRS and CDR2 YFSETQ. V was trimmed by 2 bases and J by 4 bases, leaving 7 bases between them. The length of the CDR3 is 13 residues.

This clonotype was seen ten or more times. This sequence joins TRBV7-6 and TRBJ2-7; D possibly uses TRBD1 or TRBD2 (5 bases each). The CDR3 covers 15 residues. CDR1 is SGHVS and CDR2 is FNYEAQ in the germline V gene. V was shortened by 2 bases and J by 0 bases, with 11 bases between the two germline ends. CDR3 DNA: TGTGCCAGCAGCTTATGGGGGTCAAGCTCCTACGAGCAGTACTTC. This gives the protein CASSLWGSSSYEQYF.

This clonotype showed up many times. This rearrangement joins TRBV11-2 to TRBJ2-1; 8 positions agree with TRBD1. This CDR3 has 10 residues. Unmatched junction bases numbered 1, after V lost 4 bases and J lost 14 bases. The V gene's germline CDR1 is SGHAT and CDR2 FQNNGV. CDR3 residues: CASSSDREFF. The CDR3 nucleotides read TGTGCCAGCAGCTCGGACAGGGAGTTCTTC.

Many counts were recorded for this clonotype. The rearrangement links TRBV11-2 to TRBJ2-7, with D tentatively TRBD1 or TRBD2 (5 bases each). Germline assignment: CDR1 SGHAT and CDR2 FQNNGV. V shed 1 base and J shed 7 bases, with 14 bases lying between them. CDR3 length: 14 amino acids. In DNA form, the CDR3 reads TGTGCCAGCAGCTTAGTCAGGCAGGGCGGGGAGCAGTACTTC. Translating it yields CASSLVRQGGEQYF.

This clonotype was observed at least ten times. The chain recombines TRBV7-3 with TRBJ2-3, with 7 positions matching TRBD2. V dropped 1 base and J dropped 1; count of bases not matched to a gene: 11. CDR1 SGHTA and CDR2 FQGTGA come from the germline V gene. The CDR3 is 18 residues long. In nucleotides, the CDR3 is TGTGCCAGCAGCTTAATGGGGGGGGTACAGGCTCGCACAGATACGCAGTATTTT. The encoded protein is CASSLMGGVQARTDTQYF.

This clonotype was observed at least ten times. This chain uses TRBV7-9 with TRBJ2-5, with 7 bases aligning to TRBD2. This CDR3 is 13 amino acids long. V was pared by 5 bases and J by 5 bases, with 5 bases of the junction left unmatched. Germline V gene data show CDR1 as SEHNR and CDR2 as FQNEAQ (reference sequence). CDR3 residues: CASSQTSVETQYF. CDR3 in DNA: TGTGCCAGCAGCCAAACTAGCGTGGAGACCCAGTACTTC.

This clonotype has just one count. The chain combines TRBV12-3 or TRBV12-4 with TRBJ2-3; D possibly corresponds to TRBD2 (5 bases). This CDR3 spans 17 amino acids. V was trimmed by 5 bases and J by 2 bases, leaving 20 bases between them. The CDR3: CASSTPNSGLSTDTQYF. CDR3 coding DNA: TGTGCCAGCAGTACCCCTAACAGCGGTCTTTCCACAGATACGCAGTATTTT.

This clonotype was seen at least ten times. The rearrangement links TRBV29-1 to TRBJ1-2; unclear D gene. V lost 6 bases to trimming and J lost 7 bases, with 18 bases between them. This CDR3 is 13 amino acids long. Germline V gives CDR1 SQVTM, CDR2 ANQGSEA. CDR3 region: CSVRQDDASGYTF. For the CDR3, the DNA is TGCAGCGTGAGGCAAGACGACGCATCTGGCTACACCTTC. Based on the CDR3 plus reference TRBV29-1 and TRBJ1-2, the full variable domain is SAVISQKPSRDICQRGTSLTIQCQVDSQVTMMFWYRQQPGQSLTLIATANQGSEATYESGFVIDKFPISRPNLTFSTLTVSNMSPEDSSIYLCSVRQDDASGYTFGSGTRLTVV.

This clonotype showed up many times. The rearrangement joins TRBV7-9 to TRBJ2-7; 10 bases are a match to TRBD2. Germline-derived CDR1 and CDR2 are SEHNR and FQNEAQ (reference sequence). The CDR3 consists of 18 residues. Trimming removed 1 base from V and 0 bases from J; junction bases left unmatched: 9. CDR3 loop: CASSLGWTSGTYSYEQYF. In nucleotides, the CDR3 is TGTGCCAGCAGCTTAGGATGGACTAGCGGCACGTACTCCTACGAGCAGTACTTC.

This clonotype came up many times. The rearrangement links TRBV5-4 to TRBJ2-1, with TRBD2 identical over 7 bases. CDR1 is SGHNT, CDR2 YYREEE, per germline (reference sequence). This CDR3 is built from 15 residues. V trimming: 4 bases; J trimming: 4 bases; junction bases outside the gene matches: 8. CDR3 residues: CASSPVASGYNEQFF. DNA for the CDR3: TGTGCCAGCAGCCCCGTGGCTAGCGGATACAATGAGCAGTTCTTC.

This clonotype was observed a handful of times. The chain uses TRBV10-3 and TRBJ2-7; D might be TRBD1 (6 bases). Germline lookup yields CDR1 ENHRY and CDR2 SYGVKD. CDR3 length: 16 residues. V lost 4 bases and J lost 3, with 19 bases in between. CDR3 loop: CAISVRGRGFYYEQYF. The CDR3 coding sequence is TGTGCCATCAGTGTGAGGGGCAGGGGATTCTACTACGAGCAGTACTTC.

This clonotype was observed many times. The chain links TRBV5-4 to TRBJ2-7, with D maybe TRBD2 (5 bases). V was trimmed by 1 base and J by 7 bases, leaving 12 bases between them. Germline V lookup: CDR1 SGHNT, CDR2 YYREEE (reference sequence). The CDR3 has 13 residues. The DNA of the CDR3 is TGTGCCAGCAGCTTGCGTCTATCGGGGGAGCAGTACTTC. This gives the protein CASSLRLSGEQYF.

V gene TRBV3-1 combines with J gene TRBJ2-2; 16 positions match TRBD2. The CDR3 length is 19 residues. The germline gives CDR1 LGHDT, CDR2 YNNKEL (reference sequence). CDR3: CTCKPGTSGRAANTGELFF. In nucleotides, the CDR3 is TGTACCTGCAAACCCGGGACTAGCGGGAGGGCAGCGAACACCGGGGAGCTGTTTTTT.

This clonotype was recorded at least ten times. The chain combines TRBV12-3 or TRBV12-4 with TRBJ1-1; D is unresolved. V lost 6 bases and J 4 bases, leaving 9 bases between the germline ends. This CDR3 comprises 12 residues. The CDR3 DNA reads as TGTGCCAGCAGCCTTAGCCGCACTGAAGCTTTCTTT. It codes for CASSLSRTEAFF.

This clonotype has ten or more counts. The chain couples TRBV28 to TRBJ2-7; D possibly corresponds to TRBD2 (6 bases). Germline V lookup: CDR1 MDHEN, CDR2 SYDVKM. The CDR3 length is 13 residues. Here the CDR3 reads CATHGTAYYEQYF. The CDR3 DNA is TGTGCTACTCACGGGACTGCTTACTACGAGCAGTACTTC.

This clonotype was seen repeatedly, ten times or more. J is TRBJ1-3 and V is TRBV25-1; 8 nucleotides agree with TRBD1. There are 17 residues in the CDR3. Germline lookup yields CDR1 MGHDK and CDR2 SYGVNS. V dropped 1 base and J dropped 0; count of bases not matched to a gene: 5. The CDR3 DNA reads as TGTGCCAGCAGTGAATGGGGACAGGACCCCTCTGGAAACACCATATATTTT. Protein: CASSEWGQDPSGNTIYF.

This clonotype was seen at least ten times. V gene TRBV6-4 combines with J gene TRBJ2-3, with 14 bases aligning to TRBD2. The length of the CDR3 is 15 residues. V shed 6 bases and J 5 bases; nucleotides not matched to a gene: 4. The germline V gene has CDR1 MRHNA and CDR2 SNTAGT. CDR3 protein: CASSGLAGGVDTQYF. The CDR3 nucleotides read TGTGCCAGCAGCGGACTAGCGGGAGGTGTAGATACGCAGTATTTT.

This clonotype was seen repeatedly, ten times or more. The chain couples TRBV12-3 or TRBV12-4 to TRBJ2-7; D not resolved. The germline V and J ends were trimmed by 2 bases and 6 bases, with 11 bases remaining between them. This CDR3 is 13 amino acids long. The CDR3 reads CASSLRSGPEQYF. The CDR3 DNA follows: TGTGCCAGCAGTTTAAGGTCCGGGCCCGAGCAGTACTTC.

The sample holds many counts of this clonotype. The J gene is TRBJ2-1, the V gene TRBV7-3, with D possibly being TRBD1 or TRBD2 (5 bases each). Trimming left V 1 base short and J 8 bases short, with 12 bases between. The CDR3 covers 14 residues. CDR1 SGHTA and CDR2 FQGTGA come from the germline V gene. The CDR3 here is CASSLSGGTDEQFF. The CDR3 nucleotides read TGTGCCAGCAGCTTAAGTGGGGGTACAGATGAGCAGTTCTTC. Variable domain in full (rest from reference TRBV7-3 and TRBJ2-1): GAGVSQTPSNKVTEKGKYVELRCDPISGHTALYWYRQSLGQGPEFLIYFQGTGAADDSGLPNDRFFAVRPEGSVSTLKIQRTERGDSAVYLCASSLSGGTDEQFFGPGTRLTVL.

This clonotype was found many times. This sequence joins TRBV28 and TRBJ2-1; 11 bases agree with TRBD2. Germline V gene lookup returns CDR1 MDHEN and CDR2 SYDVKM. J lost 2 bases, V lost 6 bases, and 0 bases had no gene match. The CDR3 is made up of 14 amino acids. The CDR3, as DNA: TGTGCCAGCAGACTAGCGGGAGCCTACAATGAGCAGTTCTTC. The encoded protein is CASRLAGAYNEQFF.

In its sample, this clonotype was seen a few times. The gene calls are TRBV24-1 and TRBJ2-5; D call uncertain. CDR3 length: 14 amino acids. V lost 2 bases, J lost 2 bases, and 8 bases lay in between. Germline CDR1 reads KGHDR; CDR2 reads SFDVKD. CDR3 DNA: TGTGCCACCAGTGATTGGGCAGAACAAGAGACCCAGTACTTC. Amino acid sequence: CATSDWAEQETQYF.

This clonotype has ten or more counts. V is TRBV29-1 and J is TRBJ2-1, with D perhaps matching TRBD2 (6 bases). The ends were cut back, 4 bases at V and 0 bases at J, with 13 bases in the middle. This CDR3 has 15 residues. Germline assignment: CDR1 SQVTM and CDR2 ANQGSEA. CDR3 in amino acids: CSVGSWRDSYNEQFF. CDR3 nucleotide sequence: TGCAGCGTTGGTTCCTGGCGGGACTCCTACAATGAGCAGTTCTTC.

This clonotype was seen repeatedly, ten times or more. V gene TRBV9 combines with J gene TRBJ1-2, with 12 nucleotides matching TRBD1. The CDR3 has 15 residues. Germline values: CDR1 SGDLS, CDR2 YYNGEE. Germline trimming cut 3 bases from V and 3 bases from J; bases unmatched to any gene: 3. The CDR3 DNA sequence: TGTGCCAGCAGCGGGGGACAGGGGGCCCACTATGGCTACACCTTC. Translation: CASSGGQGAHYGYTF.

This clonotype was found a few times. This chain links TRBV19 with TRBJ2-1; 7 nucleotides match TRBD1. The CDR3 contains 15 residues. After removal of 6 bases from V and 0 bases from J, the junction contained 5 bases not matched to a gene. CDR1 LNHDA and CDR2 SQIVND come from the germline V gene (reference sequence). The CDR3 nucleotides are TGTGCCAGTAGGCCGGGACAGAGCTCCTACAATGAGCAGTTCTTC. Translated: CASRPGQSSYNEQFF.

This clonotype was observed many times. This chain connects TRBV9 to TRBJ2-2; D might be TRBD2 (5 bases). Germline assignment: CDR1 SGDLS and CDR2 YYNGEE. The CDR3 has 16 amino acids. The V gene lost 0 bases and the J gene lost 4 bases, with 13 bases spanning the gap. In DNA form, the CDR3 reads TGTGCCAGCAGCGTAGCAAGCGGCTCGGTCACCGGGGAGCTGTTTTTT. Protein product: CASSVASGSVTGELFF.

The chain employs TRBV5-6 and TRBJ1-1; D unresolved. Trimming pared 4 bases from V and 2 bases from J, leaving 18 bases between. The CDR3 is made up of 16 amino acids. The germline gives CDR1 SGHDT, CDR2 YYEEEE. The CDR3 sequence: CASSLGHLVSNTEAFF. DNA for the CDR3: TGTGCCAGCAGCCTCGGGCACCTCGTCTCCAACACTGAAGCTTTCTTT. The whole variable domain, filled in from reference TRBV5-6 and TRBJ1-1, reads DAGVTQSPTHLIKTRGQQVTLRCSPKSGHDTVSWYQQALGQGPQFIFQYYEEEERQRGNFPDRFSGHQFPNYSSELNVNALLLGDSALYLCASSLGHLVSNTEAFFGQGTRLTVV.

This clonotype was recorded many times. V is TRBV5-6 and J is TRBJ2-7; D is unresolved. The germline gives CDR1 SGHDT, CDR2 YYEEEE. The CDR3 covers 13 residues. The ends were cut back, 4 bases at V and 7 bases at J, with 15 bases in the middle. CDR3 nucleotides: TGTGCCAGCAGCCGGACCCCCGGAGAGGAGCAGTACTTC. The encoded protein is CASSRTPGEEQYF.

This clonotype was recorded many times. The CDR3 loop reads CASMKRVVSYEQYF. CDR3 DNA: TGTGCCAGCATGAAAAGAGTCGTCTCCTACGAGCAGTACTTC. The chain carries TRBV28 and TRBJ2-7; D not resolved. There are 14 residues in the CDR3. CDR1 MDHEN and CDR2 SYDVKM come from the germline V gene. V lost 7 bases and J lost 0, with 13 bases in between.

This clonotype was seen many times. The chain uses TRBV7-2 and TRBJ2-1, with TRBD2 matching 7 bases. There are 15 residues in the CDR3. Germline V CDR1 and CDR2: SGHTA, FQGNSA. V lost 4 bases to trimming and J lost 0 bases; unmatched junction nucleotides: 3. As DNA, the CDR3 is TGTGCCAGCAGCTCGACTAGCTCCTCCTACAATGAGCAGTTCTTC. It codes for CASSSTSSSYNEQFF.